What follows are 20 T cell receptor beta chains derived from one specimen sequenced in a study of cytomegalovirus exposure and HLA in healthy donors. It was with 60 Vbeta and 13 Jbeta primers that the PCR ran. Profiled with immunoSEQ multiplex PCR; TCRdb holds only in-frame clones, not every one. The sample yields some 140,000 clones, 70% to 80% seen once. The specimen sequenced was PBMCs. The receptors come from a man aged 25-45 years in good health and CMV-seronegative.

This clone was counted a single time. This chain uses TRBV2 with TRBJ1-2; 7 bases fit TRBD1. CDR1 SNHLY and CDR2 FYNNEI come from the germline V gene. The V segment lost 0 bases and the J segment 6 bases; nucleotides outside the gene matches: 7. The CDR3 is 15 amino acids. CDR3 DNA sequence: TGTGCCAGCAGTGAAGCCCTCACAGGGGAGAATGGCTACACCTTC. Protein sequence: CASSEALTGENGYTF.

The chain uses TRBV7-8 and TRBJ2-7; 8 nucleotides align to TRBD1. The CDR3 is 14 amino acids. J gave up 3 bases and V 4 bases, and 5 bases lay outside the gene matches. Germline V CDR1 and CDR2: SGHVS, FQNEAQ. The CDR3 DNA follows: TGTGCCAGCAGCTCATGGACAGGGTTCTACGAGCAGTACTTC. Protein: CASSSWTGFYEQYF.

This clone was seen a few times. The chain is built from TRBV5-4 and TRBJ2-7; tentative D call: TRBD1 (6 bases). V lost 4 bases to trimming and J lost 1 base, with 9 bases between them. This CDR3 region has 13 residues. Germline CDR1 is SGHNT and CDR2 is YYREEE (reference sequence). The CDR3 reads CASSHDRSYEQYF. The CDR3 region has the DNA TGTGCCAGCAGCCACGACAGGTCCTACGAGCAGTACTTC.

The chain couples TRBV5-1 to TRBJ2-1; 11 bases are shared with TRBD2. CDR1 is SGHRS, CDR2 YFSETQ, per germline. The CDR3 is 17 residues long. V shed 1 base and J 3 bases; nucleotides not matched to a gene: 6. The CDR3 here is CASSLWGLAANYNEQFF. The CDR3 coding sequence is TGCGCCAGCAGCTTGTGGGGACTAGCGGCCAACTACAATGAGCAGTTCTTC.

V gene TRBV19 combines with J gene TRBJ1-2, with 8 nucleotides matching TRBD1. V dropped 5 bases and J dropped 2; count of bases not matched to a gene: 10. From germline, CDR1 is LNHDA and CDR2 SQIVND (reference sequence). This CDR3 comprises 16 residues. The CDR3 coding sequence is TGTGCCAGTAGTCGATCCTTCGACAGGGGAAACTATGGCTACACCTTC. Translated, it gives CASSRSFDRGNYGYTF.

The CDR3 loop reads CASIPLAGRTGELFF. As DNA, the CDR3 is TGTGCCAGCATCCCCTTAGCGGGACGAACCGGGGAGCTGTTTTTT. The chain uses TRBV7-2 and TRBJ2-2, with 8 bases that match TRBD2. The ends lost 7 bases at V and 5 bases at J; junction bases unmatched: 9. CDR1 is SGHTA, CDR2 FQGNSA, per germline. CDR3 length equals 15 residues.

With respect to this clone: This CDR3 fails to terminate in the conserved phenylalanine or tryptophan, so it likely reflects a read error. The limits of the CDR3 on the DNA are not certain, so only TCRdb's listed CDR3 is given. The rearrangement joins TRBV19 to TRBJ2-7; the tabulated D call, TRBD2, remains unverified against the DNA. From germline, CDR1 is LNHDA and CDR2 SQIVND (reference sequence). The CDR3 numbers 10 amino acids, ends counted. The CDR3 sequence: CASSIDPGGR.

This clone turned up a few times. V usage is TRBV5-1 and J usage is TRBJ1-1; 7 nucleotides line up with TRBD1. This CDR3 is 13 amino acids long. Trimming took 7 bases from V and 5 from J; bases not matched to a gene: 8. The V gene's germline CDR1 is SGHRS and CDR2 YFSETQ. CDR3 sequence: CASSRDSGTEAFF. The CDR3 DNA sequence: TGCGCCAGCTCCCGGGACAGCGGGACTGAAGCTTTCTTT.

The chain combines TRBV6-5 with TRBJ2-2, with TRBD2 matching over 8 bases. Trimming cost V 8 bases and J 4 bases; bases outside gene matches: 9. CDR1 is MNHEY and CDR2 is SVGAGI in the germline V gene. The CDR3 covers 15 residues. CDR3 sequence: CASLPRGTSTGELFF. The CDR3 DNA sequence: TGTGCCAGCCTTCCCCGGGGGACTAGCACCGGGGAGCTGTTTTTT.

This clone occurred once. This sequence joins TRBV29-1 and TRBJ1-2; a weak D match, TRBD1 (5 bases). The CDR3 runs 16 residues. Germline V gives CDR1 SQVTM, CDR2 ANQGSEA. The V end lost 3 bases, the J end lost 3 bases, and 20 bases lay between the germline ends. The CDR3 coding sequence is TGCAGCGTTGATGACAGTCCCCCCCGCCGCTACTATGGCTACACCTTC. It specifies CSVDDSPPRRYYGYTF.

The rearrangement joins TRBV30 to TRBJ1-4; D gene unclear. The V and J ends lost 1 base and 4 bases respectively, with 7 bases between them. The V gene's germline CDR1 is GTSNPN and CDR2 SVGIG (reference sequence). There are 13 residues in the CDR3. The DNA of the CDR3 is TGTGCCTGGAGTGGGCTTATTAATGAAAAACTGTTTTTT. Protein: CAWSGLINEKLFF. Variable domain in full (rest from reference TRBV30 and TRBJ1-4): SQTIHQWPATLVQPVGSPLSLECTVEGTSNPNLYWYRQAAGRGLQLLFYSVGIGQISSEVPQNLSASRPQDRQFILSSKKLLLSDSGFYLCAWSGLINEKLFFGSGTQLSVL.

The J gene is TRBJ1-5, the V gene TRBV28, with TRBD1 matching 12 bases. CDR1 MDHEN and CDR2 SYDVKM come from the germline V gene. After removal of 10 bases from V and 1 base from J, the junction contained 8 bases not matched to a gene. CDR3 size: 16 residues. The DNA of the CDR3 is TGTGCCACCGGGACAGGGGGCCTCAGGAGCAATCAGCCCCAGCATTTT. Its protein product is CATGTGGLRSNQPQHF.

The chain uses TRBV19 and TRBJ1-1, with 7 bases fitting TRBD1. The CDR3 length is 14 residues. CDR1 LNHDA and CDR2 SQIVND come from the germline V gene (reference sequence). V lost 5 bases and J lost 3; bases outside the gene matches: 6. The CDR3 here is CASSLQGWYTEAFF. In nucleotides, the CDR3 is TGTGCCAGTAGTCTACAGGGGTGGTACACTGAAGCTTTCTTT.

The V and J genes are TRBV6-4 and TRBJ2-7; D possibly corresponds to TRBD2 (7 bases). V lost 6 bases to trimming and J lost 2 bases, with 14 bases between them. Germline-derived CDR1 and CDR2 are MRHNA and SNTAGT. The length of the CDR3 is 14 residues. The CDR3 loop is CASRGGLPAYEQYF. In nucleotides, the CDR3 is TGTGCCAGCAGGGGGGGGCTACCGGCCTACGAGCAGTACTTC.

The rearrangement links TRBV14 to TRBJ2-3; possible D gene TRBD1, 6 bases. The length of the CDR3 is 15 residues. The germline V gene encodes CDR1 SGHDN and CDR2 FVKESK. With 2 bases removed from V and 3 bases from J, the gap between germline ends came to 12 bases. Written as DNA, the CDR3 is TGTGCCAGCAGCCAAACAGGGTATGGTACAGATACGCAGTATTTT. The encoded protein is CASSQTGYGTDTQYF.

This rearrangement joins TRBV4-2 to TRBJ2-4, with 9 nucleotides matching TRBD2. Unmatched junction bases numbered 2, after V lost 1 base and J lost 13 bases. Germline assignment: CDR1 LGHNA and CDR2 YNFKEQ. The CDR3 extends over 12 amino acids. DNA for the CDR3: TGTGCCAGCAGCCAAGTTGCGGGAGGGCAGTACTTC. This sequence encodes CASSQVAGGQYF.

This clone was counted only a few times. CDR3 region: CASSPRGTSNTEAFF. CDR3 bases: TGCGCCAGCAGCCCCCGCGGGACCTCGAACACTGAAGCTTTCTTT. The rearrangement joins TRBV5-1 to TRBJ1-1, with D possibly matching TRBD1 (5 bases). CDR1 SGHRS and CDR2 YFSETQ come from the germline V gene. The V end was cut by 4 bases, the J end by 1 base, with 14 bases between. The CDR3 is 15 amino acids.

Only one count was recorded for this clone. This chain connects TRBV6-5 to TRBJ2-4; D remains ambiguous. Germline CDR1 and CDR2: MNHEY and SVGAGI. CDR3 length: 13 residues. Trimming took off 11 bases at V and 0 bases at J, with 11 bases between the two ends. This chain's CDR3 is CASSVLAKNIQYF. For the CDR3, the DNA is TGTGCCTCATCGGTCCTAGCCAAAAACATTCAGTACTTC.

The chain employs TRBV7-8 and TRBJ2-1, with TRBD2 matching over 13 bases. The CDR3 covers 14 residues. Germline-derived CDR1 and CDR2 are SGHVS and FQNEAQ. The J segment lost 9 bases and the V segment lost 4 bases, leaving 3 bases of the junction unmatched. CDR3 sequence: CASSSRLAGGEQFF. Here the CDR3 DNA reads TGTGCCAGCAGCTCACGACTAGCGGGAGGTGAGCAGTTCTTC.

This sequence joins TRBV10-3 and TRBJ1-5, with D possibly matching TRBD1 (5 bases). This CDR3 comprises 13 residues. Trimming removed 10 bases at V and 11 bases at J, with 21 bases between. Germline-derived CDR1 and CDR2 are ENHRY and SYGVKD. CDR3 sequence (DNA): TGTGCCACCGGGGAGGACATCGGCATGGCCCAGCATTTT. Translation gives CATGEDIGMAQHF.